One sample yielded the 23 T cell receptor beta chains listed below, sequenced in a study of breast tumors, draining lymph nodes, adjacent tissues. TCRdb passed the multiplex PCR reads through MiXCR, listing each CDR3 protein once. The sample consists of 30,000 to 40,000 distinct CDR3 sequences, 36% of them appearing once. Source material: breast tumor tissue. These receptors were taken from a female donor with breast cancer. Some clones in this sample may be carry-over from other donors' samples.

The chain carries TRBV7-8 and TRBJ2-1; 9 nucleotides align to TRBD2. J gave up 3 bases and V 5 bases, and 5 bases lay outside the gene matches. CDR3 length: 15 residues. CDR1 is SGHVS and CDR2 is FQNEAQ in the germline V gene. DNA of the CDR3: TGTGCCAGCAGCACCCTAGCGGGGTTCTACAATGAGCAGTTCTTC. Translated: CASSTLAGFYNEQFF.

This clonotype appeared many times. The chain employs TRBV27 and TRBJ2-1; TRBD2 is a possible D gene (5 bases). Trimming left V 2 bases short and J 10 bases short, with 15 bases between. This CDR3 has 14 amino acids. From germline, CDR1 is MNHEY and CDR2 SMNVEV (reference sequence). The CDR3 coding sequence is TGTGCCAGCAGTTTAAGGCCCGGGGTTCGGGAGCAGTTCTTC. This codes for CASSLRPGVREQFF.

CDR3 residues: CASLGRDLYEQYF. The CDR3 region has the DNA TGTGCCAGTCTTGGACGGGATCTGTACGAGCAGTACTTC. J is TRBJ2-7 and V is TRBV6-6, with TRBD2 as a possible D gene (5 bases). The CDR3 consists of 13 residues. The V end was cut by 9 bases, the J end by 4 bases, with 16 bases between. Germline V gene lookup returns CDR1 MNHNY and CDR2 SVGAGI (reference sequence).

The V gene is TRBV6-1, the J gene TRBJ1-6, with TRBD1 matching 7 bases. CDR1 and CDR2 from the germline V gene are MNHNS and SASEGT. The CDR3 contains 15 residues. V shed 8 bases and J 7 bases; nucleotides not matched to a gene: 11. CDR3 amino acids: CASGDTQGMNSPLHF. The CDR3, as DNA: TGTGCCAGCGGAGACACACAGGGGATGAATTCACCCCTCCACTTT.

This clonotype was seen ten or more times. The CDR3 region is CASSQQSHTDTQYF. CDR3 DNA sequence: TGCGCCAGCAGCCAACAGTCTCACACAGATACGCAGTATTTT. This chain uses TRBV4-1 with TRBJ2-3; D is uncertain. The V gene lost 2 bases and the J gene lost 2 bases, with 8 bases spanning the gap. The CDR3 is 14 residues long. From germline, CDR1 is MGHRA and CDR2 YSYEKL.

The V call is TRBV28, the J call TRBJ2-5; D may correspond to TRBD1 or TRBD2 (6 bases each). The CDR3 runs 16 residues. V was shortened by 7 bases and J by 3 bases, with 21 bases between the two germline ends. The germline CDR1 and CDR2 sequences are MDHEN and SYDVKM. The CDR3 reads CASNPWGASAEETQYF. The DNA of the CDR3 is TGTGCCAGCAACCCTTGGGGGGCTAGCGCGGAAGAGACCCAGTACTTC.

This clonotype was picked up many times. The J gene is TRBJ2-5, the V gene TRBV11-3, with 9 bases aligning to TRBD2. The V segment lost 5 bases and the J segment 5 bases; nucleotides outside the gene matches: 15. Germline V gene lookup returns CDR1 SGHNT and CDR2 YENEEA. The CDR3 loop spans 17 amino acids. The DNA for the CDR3 is TGTGCCAGCAGCCCCGGGGGGGTAGCGGGAGCGGCGGAGACCCAGTACTTC. This gives the protein CASSPGGVAGAAETQYF.

Many counts were recorded for this clonotype. The V call is TRBV7-9, the J call TRBJ2-1, with 11 nucleotides matching TRBD2. J was trimmed by 9 bases and V by 4 bases; bases with no gene match: 5. Germline V gene data show CDR1 as SEHNR and CDR2 as FQNEAQ (reference sequence). The CDR3 covers 14 residues. In DNA, the CDR3 is TGTGCCAGCAGCTCGGGACTAGCGGTAGGTGAGCAGTTCTTC. It specifies CASSSGLAVGEQFF.

The chain carries TRBV20-1 and TRBJ2-3; 11 nucleotides align to TRBD2. Unmatched junction bases numbered 4, after V lost 3 bases and J lost 2 bases. The CDR3 runs 15 residues. Germline assignment: CDR1 DFQATT and CDR2 SNEGSKA (reference sequence). CDR3 DNA sequence: TGCAGTGCTAGCGATAGCGGGGGGGTCACAGATACGCAGTATTTT. Protein sequence: CSASDSGGVTDTQYF.

A word on this clonotype: This may arise from a read error, as a much more abundant clone is one base away. Here the CDR3 DNA reads TGTCCCAGCAGCGGAGGGACAGTTTTCTATGGCTACACCTTC. This gives the protein CPSSGGTVFYGYTF. The chain carries TRBV25-1 and TRBJ1-2; 7 nucleotides agree with TRBD1. This CDR3 contains 14 residues. CDR1 is MGHDK and CDR2 is SYGVNS in the germline V gene.

This clonotype came up many times. This rearrangement joins TRBV27 to TRBJ2-1; D ambiguous. CDR1 and CDR2 from the germline V gene are MNHEY and SMNVEV (reference sequence). V shed 7 bases and J shed 6 bases, with 22 bases lying between them. The length of the CDR3 is 16 residues. The CDR3, as DNA: TGTGCCAGCACCCCCTCTGGGCTACCACGACCCAATGAGCAGTTCTTC. Its translation is CASTPSGLPRPNEQFF.

This clonotype was seen more than once but under ten times. The V call is TRBV6-1, the J call TRBJ1-6; D unresolved. CDR1 MNHNS and CDR2 SASEGT come from the germline V gene. The CDR3 is made up of 15 amino acids. The V end lost 4 bases, the J end lost 6 bases, and 13 bases lay between the germline ends. CDR3 nucleotides: TGTGCCAGCAGTGCCCCGGGCCCGACTAATTCACCCCTCCACTTT. As protein: CASSAPGPTNSPLHF.

This clonotype was recorded at least ten times. The chain employs TRBV5-8 and TRBJ2-3, with D unclear. The CDR3 has 14 amino acids. V was trimmed by 1 base and J by 0 bases, leaving 6 bases between them. CDR1 is SGHTS, CDR2 YDEGEE, per germline. CDR3 region: CASSLTPSTDTQYF. DNA of the CDR3: TGTGCCAGCAGCTTGACGCCTAGCACAGATACGCAGTATTTT.

This clonotype was observed at least ten times. This sequence joins TRBV4-2 and TRBJ2-1; 7 bases agree with TRBD2. The ends lost 8 bases at V and 5 bases at J; junction bases unmatched: 12. The CDR3 spans 15 residues. CDR1 LGHNA and CDR2 YNFKEQ come from the germline V gene. The CDR3 loop reads CASPRDYQTNNEQFF. In nucleotides, the CDR3 is TGTGCCAGCCCCCGGGACTACCAGACAAACAATGAGCAGTTCTTC.

This chain uses TRBV12-3 or TRBV12-4 with TRBJ2-3; a possible D gene is TRBD1 (6 bases). This CDR3 has 14 residues. V gave up 1 base and J gave up 4 bases, with 9 bases separating them. The CDR3 sequence: CASSLGPGADTQYF. The CDR3 DNA is TGTGCCAGCAGTTTAGGTCCAGGGGCAGATACGCAGTATTTT.

This clonotype was detected ten times or more. This rearrangement joins TRBV6-5 to TRBJ2-1, with D maybe TRBD2 (6 bases). Deletions cut 0 bases from V and 9 bases from J, with 9 bases between. This CDR3 has 13 amino acids. Germline-derived CDR1 and CDR2 are MNHEY and SVGAGI. CDR3 coding DNA: TGTGCCAGCAGTTACTCGACGGGAGTTGAGCAGTTCTTC. Amino acid sequence: CASSYSTGVEQFF.

This clonotype appeared many times. The gene calls are TRBV24-1 and TRBJ2-1; the D gene is possibly TRBD2 (6 bases). The germline V gene encodes CDR1 KGHDR and CDR2 SFDVKD. The V end was cut by 3 bases, the J end by 8 bases, with 19 bases between. The CDR3 sequence is 16 residues long. CDR3 protein: CATSDRSRGRRDEQFF. Written as DNA, the CDR3 is TGTGCCACCAGTGATCGGAGCCGGGGAAGGAGGGATGAGCAGTTCTTC.

Note on this clonotype: A clone one base away is much larger, so this may be a read error. The chain has TRBV19 and TRBJ2-2; D perhaps matches TRBD2 (6 bases). The CDR3 loop spans 14 amino acids. The germline gives CDR1 LNHDA, CDR2 SQIVND (reference sequence). In DNA, the CDR3 is TGTGCCAGTAAGCGAGACCGAAACACCGGGGGGCTGTTTTTT. Translation: CASKRDRNTGGLFF. The variable domain in full, with the rest retrieved from reference TRBV19 and TRBJ2-2, is DGGITQSPKYLFRKEGQNVTLSCEQNLNHDAMYWYRQDPGQGLRLIYYSQIVNDFQKGDIAEGYSVSREKKESFPLTVTSAQKNPTAFYLCASKRDRNTGGLFFGEGSRLTVL.

Details on this clonotype: A much more abundant neighbour one base away suggests this may be a read error. The genes are TRBV5-4 and TRBJ1-2, with D perhaps matching TRBD1 (6 bases). Germline CDR1 reads SGHNT; CDR2 reads YYREEE (reference sequence). V lost 0 bases and J 1 base, leaving 16 bases between the germline ends. The CDR3 has 17 amino acids. CDR3 in amino acids: CASSLDGQTHFNYGYTF. CDR3 in DNA: TGTGCCAGCAGCTTGGATGGACAGACACACTTTAACTATGGCTACACCTTC.

Ten or more counts support this clonotype. The chain recombines TRBV27 with TRBJ1-1; 8 nucleotides match TRBD1. The CDR3 has 15 amino acids. Trimming at V came to 6 bases and at J to 3 bases, leaving 9 bases not matched to a gene. CDR1 and CDR2 from the germline V gene are MNHEY and SMNVEV (reference sequence). CDR3: CASSLRGRGDTEAFF. CDR3 DNA sequence: TGTGCCAGCAGCCTCAGGGGGCGCGGGGACACTGAAGCTTTCTTT.

V is TRBV7-9 and J is TRBJ2-6, with D hard to call. Trimming removed 4 bases at V and 4 bases at J, with 11 bases between. CDR3 length: 15 residues. Germline V gene sequence: CDR1 SEHNR, CDR2 FQNEAQ (reference sequence). In DNA form, the CDR3 reads TGTGCCAGCAGCTCCCCTCTAGAAGGGGCCAACGTCCTGACTTTC. It is translated as CASSSPLEGANVLTF.

In its sample, this clonotype was seen a few times. The DNA of the CDR3 is TGTGCCAGCAGTTATAGCGGGAGAGGTGGGACCCAGTACTTC. Its translation is CASSYSGRGGTQYF. The J gene is TRBJ2-5, the V gene TRBV6-2 or TRBV6-3; 9 positions agree with TRBD2. CDR1 and CDR2 (germline): MNHEY, SVGEGT. V trimming: 3 bases; J trimming: 7 bases; junction bases outside the gene matches: 6. The CDR3 totals 14 residues.

The chain is built from TRBV4-1 and TRBJ2-2; D is ambiguous. V dropped 5 bases and J dropped 5 bases, with 9 bases sitting between them. This CDR3 contains 13 residues. Per the germline V gene, CDR1 is MGHRA and CDR2 is YSYEKL. The CDR3 DNA reads TGCGCCAGCAGCTTATCTAGAACCGGGGAGCTGTTTTTT. Encoded protein: CASSLSRTGELFF.